A selection of T cell receptor beta chains follows, all from one sample in a study of technical replicates of blood from a handful of donors. Data came from immunoSEQ multiplex PCR; TCRdb stores just in-frame clones and leaves some out. This sample has tens of thousands of clones, with more than 75% found just once. Input material: PBMCs. Every receptor here comes from a human donor in good health. Some clones in this sample may be carry-over from other donors' samples. The CDR3 runs from the conserved cysteine through the conserved F or W. A D gene is named only where the DNA matches it firmly. Rows may omit the clone size; those that give it use once, few, many or a size class.

j_call clone_size d_call v_call cdr3_aa cdr3_nt
TRBJ1-4 . TRBD1 TRBV6-1 CASSEPPGQGNEKLFF TGTGCCAGCAGTGAGCCGCCGGGACAGGGAAATGAAAAACTGTTTTTT
TRBJ2-3 many . TRBV14 CASSRQLSSTDTQYF TGTGCCAGCAGCCGCCAACTTTCTAGCACAGATACGCAGTATTTT
TRBJ1-4 once . TRBV19 CASPYVEWAGQTNEKLFF TGTGCCAGTCCCTACGTCGAGTGGGCGGGTCAAACTAATGAAAAACTGTTTTTT
TRBJ1-4 once . TRBV29-1 CSVEDRTDATNEKLFF TGCAGCGTTGAAGACAGAACAGATGCAACTAATGAAAAACTGTTTTTT
TRBJ2-5 once . TRBV12-5 CASGLVGSSETQYF TGTGCTAGTGGTTTGGTGGGGAGTTCCGAGACCCAGTACTTC
TRBJ2-7 . TRBD1 TRBV20-1 CSAGTGYEQYF TGCAGTGCAGGGACAGGCTACGAGCAGTACTTC
TRBJ2-5 . TRBD2 TRBV13 CASSSAGPQRDVPYQETQYF TGTGCCAGCAGCTCCGCGGGGCCCCAGCGGGATGTCCCCTACCAAGAGACCCAGTACTTC
TRBJ2-7 . TRBD2 TRBV6-5 CASSRPRTSEYEQYF TGTGCCAGCAGCCGGCCTAGGACTAGCGAGTACGAGCAGTACTTC
TRBJ1-2 . . TRBV28 CASSLDGRYGYTF TGTGCCAGCAGTTTAGATGGCCGCTATGGCTACACCTTC
TRBJ1-6 . . TRBV6-1 CASSELTPPDSPLHF TGTGCCAGCAGTGAACTAACTCCTCCCGATTCACCCCTCCACTTT
TRBJ2-7 . . TRBV6-6 CASSPNSGVVSREQYF TGTGCCAGCAGCCCTAACTCGGGAGTAGTTTCGCGCGAGCAGTACTTC
TRBJ1-2 . TRBD1 TRBV4-3 CASSQESGGRGYTF TGCGCCAGCAGCCAAGAGTCAGGGGGTCGTGGCTACACCTTC
TRBJ2-7 . TRBD2 TRBV5-4 CASSLLLAGAGEQYF TGTGCCAGCAGCTTGTTACTAGCGGGAGCGGGGGAGCAGTACTTC
TRBJ1-3 . TRBD1 TRBV10-2 CASSKTTDRGSGNTIYF TGCGCCAGCAGTAAGACAACCGACAGGGGGTCTGGAAACACCATATATTTT
TRBJ1-1 . TRBD1 TRBV29-1 CSGDRQGTEAFF TGCAGCGGTGACCGACAGGGAACTGAAGCTTTCTTT
TRBJ2-3 . TRBD2 TRBV7-2 CASSFSSGGITDTQYF TGTGCCAGCAGCTTTTCTAGCGGGGGGATCACAGATACGCAGTATTTT
TRBJ2-2 few . TRBV11-2 CASSLDRKRRTGELFF TGTGCCAGCAGCTTAGATCGCAAGCGGAGAACCGGGGAGCTGTTTTTT
TRBJ1-3 . . TRBV9 CASSPPTIRQLSGNTIYF TGTGCCAGCAGCCCACCCACAATTCGACAATTATCTGGAAACACCATATATTTT
TRBJ2-2 . TRBD2 TRBV6-4 CASTRLAGDTGELFF TGTGCCAGTACTAGACTAGCGGGAGACACCGGGGAGCTGTTTTTT
TRBJ2-7 . TRBD2 TRBV18 CASSPESGRGTYEQYF TGTGCCAGCTCACCGGAAAGCGGGAGAGGTACCTACGAGCAGTACTTC
TRBJ2-7 . TRBD2 TRBV9 CASSVGTSGREQYF TGTGCCAGCAGCGTAGGAACTAGCGGGAGGGAGCAGTACTTC
TRBJ1-4 . TRBD1 TRBV19 CASKPQGADEKLFF TGTGCCAGTAAACCACAGGGGGCTGATGAAAAACTGTTTTTT
TRBJ2-7 . TRBD2 TRBV19 CASSMTGRRGEQYF TGTGCCAGTAGTATGACCGGGAGGCGGGGCGAGCAGTACTTC
TRBJ2-3 . TRBD2 TRBV9 CASSVAIVAGGTDTQYF TGTGCCAGCAGCGTAGCGATAGTAGCGGGGGGCACAGATACGCAGTATTTT
TRBJ1-3 . . TRBV7-9 CASRGGNSGNTIYF TGTGCCAGCAGGGGGGGTAACTCTGGAAACACCATATATTTT
TRBJ2-7 once . TRBV7-9 CASSAREGATYEQYF TGTGCCAGCAGCGCCCGGGAGGGGGCAACCTACGAGCAGTACTTC
TRBJ2-3 . . TRBV4-2 CASSQDHGSTDTQYF TGTGCCAGCAGCCAAGATCACGGTAGCACAGATACGCAGTATTTT
TRBJ2-2 . TRBD1 TRBV27 CASSPTGVNTGELFF TGTGCCAGCAGTCCGACAGGGGTGAACACCGGGGAGCTGTTTTTT
TRBJ2-1 . TRBD2 TRBV2 CASILAGGVNEQFF TGTGCCAGCATACTAGCGGGGGGGGTCAATGAGCAGTTCTTC
TRBJ1-5 . . TRBV7-3 CASSFLHTQHF TGTGCCAGCAGCTTTCTGCACACCCAGCATTTT
TRBJ2-7 . . TRBV19 CASSITPGDYEQYF TGTGCCAGTAGTATAACTCCCGGGGACTACGAGCAGTACTTC
TRBJ1-1 . . TRBV7-9 CASSPTENTEAFF TGTGCCAGCAGCCCAACAGAAAACACTGAAGCTTTCTTT
TRBJ2-5 . . TRBV9 CASSVVSTNQETQYF TGTGCCAGCAGCGTAGTTAGTACTAATCAAGAGACCCAGTACTTC
TRBJ1-2 . . TRBV7-2 CASSGTGGTTTNYGYTF TGTGCCAGCAGCGGGACGGGGGGGACAACAACTAACTATGGCTACACCTTC
TRBJ1-2 . . TRBV5-6 CASSLEGGYGYTF TGTGCCAGCAGCTTGGAGGGGGGGTATGGCTACACCTTC
TRBJ2-2 once . TRBV7-2 CASSFSGRAGELFF TGTGCCAGCAGCTTTAGTGGGCGGGCCGGGGAGCTGTTTTTT
TRBJ2-7 . TRBD1 TRBV7-2 CASSAFIWTGKNEQYF TGTGCCAGCAGCGCTTTTATTTGGACAGGGAAAAACGAGCAGTACTTC
TRBJ2-7 once . TRBV18 CASSPRPIAVSSYEQYF TGTGCCAGCTCACCAAGGCCCATTGCGGTGAGTTCCTACGAGCAGTACTTC
TRBJ2-1 . . TRBV7-9 CASSPGGQFYNEQFF TGTGCCAGCAGCCCGGGCGGGCAGTTTTACAATGAGCAGTTCTTC
TRBJ2-5 . TRBD2 TRBV29-1 CSVRTRLAAQETQYF TGCAGCGTCCGGACCCGGCTAGCGGCCCAAGAGACCCAGTACTTC
TRBJ2-7 . . TRBV6-6 CASSLELNSYEQYF TGTGCCAGCAGTTTAGAGCTGAACTCCTACGAGCAGTACTTC
TRBJ2-5 . TRBD1 TRBV11-2 CASSLVGDRGWETQYF TGTGCCAGCAGCTTAGTCGGAGACAGGGGGTGGGAGACCCAGTACTTC
TRBJ2-3 few . TRBV27 CASRWQGTDTQYF TGTGCCAGCAGGTGGCAGGGAACCGATACGCAGTATTTT
TRBJ2-6 . TRBD1 TRBV30 CALNTGTVSGANVLTF TGTGCCTTAAACACCGGGACAGTCTCTGGGGCCAACGTCCTGACTTTC
TRBJ2-7 . TRBD1 TRBV6-1 CASSEWGQGANEQYF TGTGCCAGCAGTGAATGGGGACAGGGGGCAAACGAGCAGTACTTC
TRBJ1-6 few . TRBV2 CASSVRGGVNSPLHF TGTGCCAGCAGTGTTCGGGGGGGAGTTAATTCACCCCTCCACTTT
TRBJ2-5 . TRBD1 TRBV7-9 CASSLGTGLMIGETQYF TGTGCCAGCAGCTTAGGGACAGGGCTGATGATTGGAGAGACCCAGTACTTC
TRBJ2-3 once TRBD2 TRBV5-1 CASSLSASGGSMDTQYF TGCGCCAGCAGCTTGTCGGCTAGCGGGGGTTCCATGGATACGCAGTATTTT
TRBJ1-6 . . TRBV10-3 CAISESEHNSPLHF TGTGCCATCAGTGAGTCGGAGCATAATTCACCCCTCCACTTT
TRBJ1-5 . . TRBV10-2 CASSIGQYSNQPQHF TGCGCCAGCAGCATCGGACAGTATAGCAATCAGCCCCAGCATTTT